These 3 T cell receptor beta chains originate from one sample sequenced in a study of control samples from healthy donors and cancer patients. Repertoires were generated with immunoSEQ multiplex PCR, while TCRdb's copy carries only in-frame clones and drops some. The table includes 100,000 to 150,000 clones, 89% detected once. Sequenced input: PBMCs. The source is a man aged 45 to 65 with head and neck cancer.

The chain couples TRBV20-1 to TRBJ1-1, with 8 bases that match TRBD1. The V segment lost 5 bases and the J segment 5 bases; nucleotides outside the gene matches: 7. Germline V gene sequence: CDR1 DFQATT, CDR2 SNEGSKA (reference sequence). This CDR3 is built from 13 residues. CDR3 region: CSAGDRGGTEAFF. CDR3 bases: TGCAGTGCTGGTGACAGGGGAGGGACTGAAGCTTTCTTT.

V usage is TRBV7-2 and J usage is TRBJ2-5, with a tentative D call TRBD1 (5 bases). The CDR3 length is 13 residues. Trimming removed 3 bases from V and 4 bases from J, with 9 bases in between. The germline CDR1 and CDR2 sequences are SGHTA and FQGNSA. CDR3 sequence reads: CASSFQGSETQYF. The CDR3 DNA follows: TGTGCCAGCAGCTTCCAGGGATCAGAGACCCAGTACTTC.

The rearrangement links TRBV7-2 to TRBJ2-1; TRBD2 matches at 7 bases. J was trimmed by 4 bases and V by 3 bases; bases with no gene match: 3. Germline loops: CDR1 SGHTA, CDR2 FQGNSA. This CDR3 comprises 14 residues. DNA for the CDR3: TGTGCCAGCAGCTTTGGAGCGGGGTACAATGAGCAGTTCTTC. Translation: CASSFGAGYNEQFF.